This paragraph covers one TCR beta chain sequence. This receptor's antigen is unknown. No base quality values were provided; no much bigger clone lies one nucleotide off. The record originates from a study of cytomegalovirus exposure and HLA in healthy donors listed by TCRdb under 2017. Background for the entire study: An earlier analysis of around 600 of the donors reported 250 to 300 Gb of sequence data and 100 million to 140 million unique TCR beta sequences from some 180 million T cells. A later analysis re-analyzed previously published TCR beta repertoires from 500 to 700 donors and added high-resolution HLA genotyping to study TCR occurrence patterns. Donor age, sex, ethnicity and CMV serostatus were collected together with the repertoire data. Across roughly 420 genotyped donors of the cohort, an average of approximately 240,000 unique TCR beta nucleotide sequences per donor were sequenced, and roughly 18% of those sequences were non-productive. Besides the first cohort of approximately 670 subjects, a separate validation cohort made up of some 110 different subjects was used. Genome-wide SNP genotypes for about 65% of the roughly 670 donors were used in a later genetic analysis, which treated that subset as a discovery cohort. Among the roughly 400 genotyped donors, more than 70% belonged to the genetic ancestry cluster associated with self-reported Caucasian donors. In an earlier analysis of 587 of the donors, high-throughput TCR beta sequencing was used to judge whether each TCR beta V gene segment behaved as functional or pseudogenic. About 280 gigabases of sequencing data and about 92 million unique TCR sequences made up an early release that covered under 750 HLA-typed donors. Class I and class II HLA loci were covered by the typing at four-digit resolution. Four or five DR-DQ haplotypes were treated as single units for association and clustering because of strong linkage in the cohort. The number of typed donors differed by locus: about 620-640 for A, B, C, DRB1 and DQB1; some 500 for DQA1; 606 for DPA1; and around 450 for DPB1. Every discovery cohort repertoire had been produced on one sequencing platform. The study was designed to test whether signatures of past pathogen exposure could be identified by cataloging public T cell receptors. To predict cytomegalovirus infection status, the study combined high-throughput TCR immunosequencing, statistical association of individual TCRs with disease status, and machine learning. Using immunosequencing, the study profiled T cell repertoires from fewer than 850 subjects and related those repertoires to cytomegalovirus serostatus. Rather than using new phenotypic data, the later analysis identified candidate immune exposures from TCR beta sequences and from how often those sequences occurred across donors.

The protocol used for the library was the immunoSEQ multiplex PCR assay. For the multiplex PCR, a mixture combining 60 forward primers for TCR Vbeta segments and 13 reverse primers for TCR Jbeta segments was used. The CDR3 region of rearranged TCR beta genes was amplified from genomic DNA by a multiplex PCR assay. Amplified TCR beta libraries were sequenced as 87-base-pair reads on the Illumina HiSeq System. As for the original processing: In a later analysis, tens of millions of unique TCR beta chains were counted across the roughly 670 repertoires, and roughly 10 million of these chains were shared by at least two donors. Raw reads were error-corrected and collapsed into unique sequences with a nearest-neighbor algorithm that merged closely related sequences to remove PCR and sequencing errors. CDR3 sequences were aligned to IMGT reference sequences to assign V, D and J gene segments. For a sequence to be retained, at least a six-nucleotide match to both a V gene segment and a J gene segment was required. Rearrangements were classified as productive when the CDR3 lacked stop codons and remained in frame with V and J, and all other rearrangements were classified as non-productive. CDR3 was defined according to IMGT convention as the region running from the second conserved V-encoded cysteine to the conserved J-encoded phenylalanine. The earlier analysis of more than 450 of the donors excluded sequences that lacked an unambiguous match to a single V gene segment. An earlier analysis of several hundred of the donors called V segments functional above 56.7% productive rearrangements and segregating when the between-donor standard deviation exceeded 5%. To diagnose cytomegalovirus status from the catalog of TCR beta chain sequences, a statistical classification framework was built. In a later analysis, V and J genes were assigned by comparing TCR nucleotide sequences against IMGT/GENE-DB human TR gene sequences. In a later analysis, CDR3 sequences and most-parsimonious VDJ recombination scenarios were assigned using the TCRdist pipeline. In a later analysis, each TCR beta chain was defined by its CDR3 amino acid sequence together with its V-gene family, and reads lacking a unique V-gene family were excluded. A later analysis removed several hundred highly shared, low-generation-probability nucleotide sequences to deal with suspected cross-contamination and a sequencing artifact. A later analysis calculated a clonal expansion index for each public chain from normalized within-repertoire ranks of inferred template counts. In a later analysis, generation probabilities were computed with a VDJ recombination model fitted to out-of-frame rearrangements, and the resulting probabilities were checked against IGoR. In a later analysis, hypergeometric tests were used to score TCR-TCR, TCR-HLA and TCR-CMV co-occurrence, with a repertoire-size bias correction applied to TCR pairs. False discovery rates were estimated in a later analysis by permuting HLA or CMV assignments 20 times. In a later analysis, co-occurring TCRs were grouped with DBSCAN, and TCRdist sequence similarity was added when clustering was performed within HLA-allele-positive subsets. For co-occurrence clustering, repertoires with fewer than 30,000 or more than 120,000 public chains were excluded, along with five repertoires with anomalous nucleotide sharing. TCRdb mirrors the immuneACCESS table, restricted to in-frame sequences. Some clones are absent from its copies; in checked studies, under half trace to an unresolved V gene, and the reason for the others is unknown. V, J and clone size derive from that table, while D and trimming were established from the DNA sequence. In all, the sample holds over 150,000 clones, and 80% of those were seen once. The ten largest make up roughly 2% of the sample.

Here is what the overall study found, with its caveats: The sequencing pipeline was judged likely to have produced a cluster of highly shared sequence variants as a technical artifact. The authors suggested that the approach could potentially be generalized to other disease states and immunological phenotypes. Strong co-occurrence of HLA alleles, especially DR and DQ, made assigning TCR associations to individual alleles difficult. Some IMGT-functional V segments, including TRBV6-2 and TRBV6-3, could not be told apart with the 87-base-pair reads, so those segments were excluded. Most CMV-associated TCR beta chains appeared to be HLA-restricted in a later analysis, and the HLA associations seemed to be driven largely by CMV exposure. HLA typing was unavailable for some donors at each locus, so association tests used only the typed subset. The only immune exposure information available for the cohort was CMV serostatus. A later analysis associated about 17,000 TCR beta sequences with specific HLA alleles at a false discovery rate of 0.05. A later analysis found that TCR association rates varied across HLA loci, with DRB1 alleles showing the most associated TCRs and HLA-C alleles the fewest. The classifier was reported to diagnose cytomegalovirus status with high specificity and sensitivity in both the original and validation cohorts. An earlier analysis of around 600 of the donors showed that most TCR beta V segments appeared in productive rearrangements either about 87% or about 30% of the time, which broadly matched IMGT annotations. Because counts were too low, more than 15 rarely observed V segments, including chromosome 9 orphons, were left out of the earlier analysis of some 600 of the donors. In vitro tests confirmed that a few of the cytomegalovirus-associated TCR beta chains recognize cytomegalovirus antigens. The presence/absence analyses assumed that sequencing depth was roughly uniform across donors, and that assumption may not be true. V-gene and J-gene trimming of TCR beta chains was associated with a missense DCLRE1C variant in a later genetic analysis, and the association was replicated in an independent cohort. Compared with equally common non-associated chains, HLA-associated TCR beta chains in a later analysis were more clonally expanded and had lower generation probabilities. A further reported finding was that TCR beta sequences accurately predicted the HLA-A and HLA-B alleles for most subjects in the first cohort. In this cohort, only TCR beta chains were sequenced, and detectable features were limited by the absence of alpha or paired-chain data. Correlated functional status among segregating V segments might reflect linkage disequilibrium, but an unknown experimental factor could not be ruled out. According to a later genetic analysis, donors in an Asian-associated ancestry cluster had fewer N-insertions in productive TCRs than the approximately 670-donor mean. A later analysis reported that several top co-occurrence clusters appeared linked to parvovirus B19, influenza, CMV and Epstein-Barr virus. Most TCR sequences were observed very rarely across donors, whereas some public TCRs were present in many individuals. A total of 164 TCR beta chains were listed by the study as associated with cytomegalovirus.

The cohort comprised 550 to 700 healthy bone marrow donors. At the time of sampling, every cohort member was nominally healthy, though immune exposures that went unrecorded were likely present. Of the roughly 700 cohort members, nearly 300 had a positive CMV serostatus and about 400 had a negative one, while no CMV serostatus was recorded for the donor. Every donor gave a peripheral blood sample, and the peripheral blood mononuclear cells from that sample were used for TCR beta sequencing. Genomic DNA was extracted from the blood cell samples with the Qiagen DNeasy Blood Extraction Kit. Based on the germline V gene, the CDR1 and CDR2 sequences are SGHRS and YFSETQ. The CDR3, cysteine through phenylalanine, is 16 amino acids long. Only the CDR3 portion is preserved as DNA: 48 bases, with reading frame beginning at the first base. V loses 2 bases, J loses 0 bases, and the germline ends lie 9 bases apart.

Sequenced material: PBMCs. This clonotype was sampled from a human donor in good health. The chain is encoded by TRBV5-1 joined to TRBJ2-6, with no reliable assignment of the D segment. The CDR3 protein sequence reads: CASSFSWSSGANVLTF. The DNA sequence is TGCGCCAGCAGCTTTAGTTGGAGCTCTGGGGCCAACGTCCTGACTTTC.